A single sample is the source of the 16 T cell receptor beta chains below, sequenced in a study of CDR3 diversity in severe acne (dated by TCRdb to between 2018 and 2021). Receptor libraries were prepared by PCR. The reads were generated on an Illumina HiSeq 2000. Through fastp at Q25 and MiXCR, TCRdb rebuilt clones from the public reads, retaining in-frame beta chains. Here each entry gathers all rows of one CDR3 protein and keeps the most common genes and DNA. In this sample the table shows around 100,000 distinct CDR3 sequences, 45% to 60% of which occur a single time. Of the sample, 9.5% to 15% is held by the ten largest clones. The sample was blood. Receptors originate from a male donor with acne.

Regarding this clonotype: Just one base apart from a much larger clone, this may be a read error. DNA for the CDR3: TGCAGTGCTAGAGCGCCGGGGGGGACCTTGAGTAGGCAGTTCTTC. Its protein product is CSARAPGGTLSRQFF. The chain joins TRBV20-1 to TRBJ2-1; 8 bases map to TRBD2. The CDR3 length is 15 residues. V lost 1 base, J lost 12 bases, and 14 bases stayed unmatched. From germline, CDR1 is DFQATT and CDR2 SNEGSKA (reference sequence).

This clonotype was observed once. A much larger clone differs from this one at a single base, so this may be a read error. The chain links TRBV25-1 to TRBJ1-2; unclear D gene. V lost 5 bases and J lost 2, with 3 bases in between. The CDR3 is 11 amino acids. Germline CDR1 and CDR2: MGHDK and SYGVNS. The DNA of the CDR3 is TGTGCCAGCAGTATAAACTATGGCTACACCTTC. Translated, it gives CASSINYGYTF.

V is TRBV29-1 and J is TRBJ2-3; 7 nucleotides match TRBD1. This CDR3 region has 13 residues. J lost 1 base, V lost 6 bases, and 4 bases had no gene match. Germline V CDR1 and CDR2: SQVTM, ANQGSEA. In nucleotides, the CDR3 is TGCAGCGTGCGACAGGGTGGCACAGATACGCAGTATTTT. Its protein is CSVRQGGTDTQYF.

In nucleotides, the CDR3 is TGTGCCAGCAGCTTAAGTACTACGGCTCAAGAGACCCAGTACTTC. Translating gives CASSLSTTAQETQYF. The J gene is TRBJ2-5, the V gene TRBV7-9; D is uncertain. Deletions cut 2 bases from V and 2 bases from J, with 12 bases between. Germline V gives CDR1 SEHNR, CDR2 FQNEAQ (reference sequence). The CDR3 has 15 amino acids.

In DNA form, the CDR3 reads TGTGCCAGCTCCAGGGGGGGAGGGTACGAGCAGTACTTC. As protein: CASSRGGGYEQYF. This chain links TRBV6-5 with TRBJ2-7; D may be TRBD1 or TRBD2 (7 bases each). Germline assignment: CDR1 MNHEY and CDR2 SVGAGI. Trimming shortened V by 8 bases and J by 4 bases, and 15 bases separated the two germline ends. This CDR3 has 13 amino acids.

Points on this clonotype: A much larger clonotype is one base distant, so this may be a read error. This chain joins TRBV5-1 and TRBJ1-3; no reliable D call. CDR1 is SGHRS, CDR2 YFSETQ, per germline. CDR3 length: 16 amino acids. Between the trimmed V and J ends, which lost 0 bases and 4 bases, there was a span of 14 bases. The CDR3 region is CASSLAARAGGNTIYF. DNA of the CDR3: TGCGCCAGCAGCTTGGCAGCAAGGGCTGGAGGAAACACCATATATTTT.

The chain joins TRBV29-1 to TRBJ2-7; D perhaps matches TRBD2 (5 bases). The CDR3 is 12 amino acids. The germline gives CDR1 SQVTM, CDR2 ANQGSEA. Trimming pared 2 bases from V and 3 bases from J, leaving 8 bases between. The CDR3 reads CSVESRDYEQYF. The CDR3 DNA reads TGCAGCGTTGAATCACGGGACTACGAGCAGTACTTC.

This rearrangement joins TRBV29-1 to TRBJ2-5, with 14 positions matching TRBD2. The DNA end is a closer match to TRBJ2-1, so the J assignment may be wrong. From germline, CDR1 is SQVTM and CDR2 ANQGSEA. The CDR3 spans 14 residues. In DNA, the CDR3 is TGCAGCGTCGGACTAGCGGGAGGAGGAAATGAGCAGTTCTTC. Encoded protein: CSVGLAGGGNEQFF.

This clonotype was observed a single time. Mismatch with germline at one junction end may stem from a read error. The chain uses TRBV5-8 and TRBJ1-4; 7 positions match TRBD1. This CDR3 has 14 amino acids. Looked up from germline, CDR1 is SGHTS and CDR2 is YDEGEE. CDR3 nucleotides: TGTGCCAGCAGCCCGACAGGGACTAATGAACAACTGGGTTTT. Its translation is CASSPTGTNEQLGF. The variable domain in full, completed from reference TRBV5-8 and TRBJ1-4, reads EAGVTQSPTHLIKTRGQQATLRCSPISGHTSVYWYQQALGLGLQFLLWYDEGEERNRGNFPPRFSGRQFPNYSSELNVNALELEDSALYLCASSPTGTNEQLGFGSGTQLSVL.

In this sample, this clonotype turned up many times. The gene calls are TRBV6-2 or TRBV6-3 and TRBJ2-7, with 11 bases identical to TRBD2. The J segment lost 4 bases and the V segment lost 6 bases, leaving 8 bases of the junction unmatched. The CDR3 consists of 15 residues. Germline-derived CDR1 and CDR2 are MNHEY and SVGEGT. CDR3 in amino acids: CASRLTSGRIYEQYF. The CDR3 nucleotides read TGTGCCAGCAGGCTAACTAGCGGGAGAATTTACGAGCAGTACTTC.

The rearrangement joins TRBV24-1 to TRBJ1-2; D uncertain. V was shortened by 4 bases and J by 4 bases, with 12 bases between the two germline ends. The CDR3 runs 14 residues. The germline V gene has CDR1 KGHDR and CDR2 SFDVKD. Here the CDR3 reads CATSDESTSYGYTF. CDR3 nucleotides: TGTGCCACCAGTGACGAATCGACGAGCTATGGCTACACCTTC.

The V gene is TRBV28, the J gene TRBJ2-3; tentative D call: TRBD2 (5 bases). Looked up from germline, CDR1 is MDHEN and CDR2 is SYDVKM. Trimming took off 6 bases at V and 2 bases at J, with 21 bases between the two ends. The CDR3 is 17 residues long. The CDR3 sequence: CASRLASGKDLTDTQYF. As DNA, the CDR3 is TGTGCCAGCAGATTAGCGAGCGGAAAAGATCTCACAGATACGCAGTATTTT.

This clonotype was counted between two and nine times. The V gene is TRBV6-5, the J gene TRBJ1-1, with D maybe TRBD1 (5 bases). The CDR3 consists of 17 residues. The germline gives CDR1 MNHEY, CDR2 SVGAGI. Between the trimmed V and J ends, which lost 0 bases and 3 bases, there was a span of 17 bases. Here the CDR3 reads CASSYSFGDGGYTEAFF. CDR3 DNA sequence: TGTGCCAGCAGTTACTCTTTCGGTGATGGGGGGTACACTGAAGCTTTCTTT.

V and J are TRBV7-8 and TRBJ2-5, with D tentatively TRBD1 (6 bases). This CDR3 comprises 14 residues. Germline V CDR1 and CDR2: SGHVS, FQNEAQ. With 4 bases removed from V and 2 bases from J, the gap between germline ends came to 11 bases. CDR3 nucleotides: TGTGCCAGCAGCTACCGGGACACTCAAGAGACCCAGTACTTC. It yields the protein CASSYRDTQETQYF.

In the case of this clonotype: The junction does not match germline at one end; this may be a read error. The chain recombines TRBV19 with TRBJ2-5; TRBD1 aligns across 9 bases. This CDR3 spans 14 amino acids. The V gene's germline CDR1 is LNHDA and CDR2 SQIVND (reference sequence). The CDR3 coding sequence is TGTGCCAGTAGCCCCGGGACAGGGTGGGAGACCCAGTGCTTC. Its protein product is CASSPGTGWETQCF.

The rearrangement uses TRBV7-2 and TRBJ2-7; 12 bases agree with TRBD2. The CDR3 is made up of 15 amino acids. CDR1 and CDR2 (germline): SGHTA, FQGNSA. Trimming took 4 bases from V and 4 from J; bases not matched to a gene: 5. CDR3 protein: CASSSRLAGVYEQYF. The CDR3 region has the DNA TGTGCCAGCAGCTCGCGACTAGCGGGAGTGTACGAGCAGTACTTC. The full variable domain, rest sourced from reference TRBV7-2 and TRBJ2-7, is GAGVSQSPSNKVTEKGKDVELRCDPISGHTALYWYRQSLGQGLEFLIYFQGNSAPDKSGLPSDRFSAERTGGSVSTLTIQRTQQEDSAVYLCASSSRLAGVYEQYFGPGTRLTVT.